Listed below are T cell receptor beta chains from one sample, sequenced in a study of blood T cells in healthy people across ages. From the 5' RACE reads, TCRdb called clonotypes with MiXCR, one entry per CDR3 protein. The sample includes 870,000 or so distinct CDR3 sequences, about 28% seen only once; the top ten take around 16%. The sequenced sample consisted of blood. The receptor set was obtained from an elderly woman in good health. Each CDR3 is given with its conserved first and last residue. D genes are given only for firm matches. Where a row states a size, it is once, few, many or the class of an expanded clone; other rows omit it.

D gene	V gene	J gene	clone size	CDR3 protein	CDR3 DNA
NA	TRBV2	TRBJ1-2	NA	CASSSFVYGYTF	TGTGCCAGCAGCTCCTTCGTATATGGCTACACCTTC
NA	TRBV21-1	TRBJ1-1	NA	CASSHRQGPNTEAFF	TGTGCCAGCAGCCATCGACAGGGACCGAACACTGAAGCTTTCTTT
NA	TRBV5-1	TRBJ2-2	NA	CVSGASGTGELFF	TGCGTTAGTGGCGCCAGTGGCACCGGGGAGCTGTTTTTT
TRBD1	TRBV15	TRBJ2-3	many	CATSKDRGTDTQYF	TGTGCCACCAGCAAAGACAGGGGCACAGATACGCAGTATTTT
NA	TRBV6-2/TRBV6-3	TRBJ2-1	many	CASSYGVLNNEQFF	TGTGCCAGCAGTTACGGGGTCTTAAACAATGAGCAGTTCTTC
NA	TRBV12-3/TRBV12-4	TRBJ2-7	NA	CASSDGRYEQYF	TGTGCCAGCAGTGACGGGAGATACGAGCAGTACTTC
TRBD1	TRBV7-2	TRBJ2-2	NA	CASSSSGRGNTGERFF	TGTGCCAGCAGCTCTTCCGGCAGGGGGAACACCGGGGAGCGGTTTTTT
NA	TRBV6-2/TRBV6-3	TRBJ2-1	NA	CASEATSVSYNEQFF	TGTGCCAGCGAGGCCACCAGTGTCTCCTACAATGAGCAGTTCTTC
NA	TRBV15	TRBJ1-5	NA	CATSRPNQPQHF	TGTGCCACCAGCAGACCCAATCAGCCCCAGCATTTT
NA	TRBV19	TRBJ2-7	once	CASSTGSQTEVQYF	TGTGCCAGTAGCACCGGGAGCCAGACTGAAGTGCAGTACTTC